A single TCR beta chain is shown here with its context. Its target is unknown. The data stem from a study of cytomegalovirus exposure and HLA in healthy donors. As for the study in general: Among the roughly 370 genotyped donors, just over 80% were placed in the Caucasian-associated ancestry cluster.

The primer mix had 60 Vbeta and 13 Jbeta primers. The repertoire was sequenced with immunoSEQ multiplex PCR; TCRdb's copy has only in-frame clones and lacks some. Found here are about 190,000 clones, 80% to 85% of them singletons; the top ten hold around 1.6%. Findings and limits, study-wide: The study labeled about 160 TCR beta chains cytomegalovirus-associated.

The trim removed 5 bases at V and 1 base at J, leaving 3 bases unmatched. This CDR3 is built from 14 residues. Germline values: CDR1 SGHRS, CDR2 YFSETQ. This rearrangement joins TRBV5-1 to TRBJ1-1, with 9 bases lining up with TRBD1. This TCR came from a man between 50 and 59 years old in good health and CMV-seronegative. The specimen was PBMCs. CDR3 in DNA: TGCGCCAGCAGAGACAGGGGGAAGAACACTGAAGCTTTCTTT. This gives the protein CASRDRGKNTEAFF.